This is a list of T cell receptor beta chains from one sample in a study of T cell responses to AZD1222 COVID-19 vaccine. The assay was immunoSEQ multiplex PCR, and TCRdb's table has in-frame clones only and misses some. Among approximately 73,000 clones, about 82% were seen once, and the ten largest hold approximately 2.8%. Source: peripheral blood, taken on day 0 of AZD1222 vaccination. These receptors were taken from an adult in good health. Both conserved end residues are part of each CDR3. Fields, in order: J gene, D gene, clone size, V gene, CDR3 protein, CDR3 DNA. The D gene is left open where the match is weak. Some rows mark clone size as missing; the rest say once, few, many or name a class of expanded clone.

TRBJ1-5 . once TRBV19 CASSIKGFGNQPQHF TGTGCCAGTAGTATCAAGGGGTTTGGCAATCAGCCCCAGCATTTT
TRBJ2-1 . . TRBV6-1 CASSDVSHNEQFF TGTGCCAGCAGTGATGTGTCGCACAATGAGCAGTTCTTC
TRBJ2-1 . few TRBV5-1 CASSLNRVSSYNEQFF TGCGCCAGCAGCCTGAATAGGGTGAGCTCCTACAATGAGCAGTTCTTC
TRBJ1-6 . . TRBV11-2 CASSPPHGSSYNSPLHF TGTGCCAGCAGCCCCCCCCACGGCAGCTCCTATAATTCACCCCTCCACTTT
TRBJ2-7 . . TRBV30 CAWSLNREAFYEQYF TGTGCCTGGAGTCTAAACAGGGAGGCCTTCTACGAGCAGTACTTC
TRBJ2-1 TRBD2 . TRBV18 CASSPSDCPDIAGVYNEQFF TGTGCCAGCTCACCTTCCGATTGCCCCGACATAGCGGGAGTGTACAATGAGCAGTTCTTC
TRBJ1-3 TRBD1 few TRBV6-2/TRBV6-3 CASSTGQLRGTIYF TGTGCCAGCAGTACGGGACAGCTTCGGGGCACCATATATTTT
TRBJ2-2 . . TRBV18 CASSPPGGTGELFF TGTGCCAGCTCACCACCGGGGGGCACCGGGGAGCTGTTTTTT
TRBJ2-2 . . TRBV19 CASSTQRDLSTGELFF TGTGCCAGTAGTACCCAAAGGGACCTCTCCACCGGGGAGCTGTTTTTT
TRBJ2-1 . . TRBV2 CASSTRSGGDEQFF TGTGCCAGCAGTACCCGGTCAGGGGGGGATGAGCAGTTCTTC
TRBJ2-5 . . TRBV7-9 CASSLLVGLQETQYF TGTGCCAGCAGCCTACTCGTAGGGCTCCAAGAGACCCAGTACTTC
TRBJ2-2 TRBD1 . TRBV25-1 CASSVGTPGQGGTGELFF TGTGCCAGCAGTGTGGGAACTCCGGGACAGGGGGGCACCGGGGAGCTGTTTTTT
TRBJ2-7 . . TRBV29-1 CSVEEGAGEQYF TGCAGCGTTGAAGAGGGGGCAGGGGAGCAGTACTTC
TRBJ1-6 TRBD1 . TRBV7-8 CASSLVELEGQGSSPLHF TGTGCCAGCAGCTTAGTTGAGCTAGAAGGACAGGGAAGTTCACCCCTCCACTTT
TRBJ1-2 TRBD1 . TRBV6-2/TRBV6-3 CASSDRAVDGYTF TGTGCCAGCAGCGACAGGGCGGTGGATGGCTACACCTTC
TRBJ2-5 . . TRBV5-1 CASSKGLGETQYF TGCGCCAGCAGCAAGGGTTTAGGCGAGACCCAGTACTTC
TRBJ1-1 . . TRBV6-2/TRBV6-3 CASSLADRMNTEAFF TGTGCCAGCAGTTTGGCAGACCGCATGAACACTGAAGCTTTCTTT
TRBJ2-1 TRBD1 once TRBV5-1 CASSFTPGQHNEQFF TGCGCCAGCAGCTTTACCCCGGGACAGCACAATGAGCAGTTCTTC
TRBJ1-5 . . TRBV4-1 CASSQGTAGRGTYGNQPQHF TGCGCCAGCAGCCAAGGGACGGCAGGGCGGGGCACTTATGGCAATCAGCCCCAGCATTTT
TRBJ1-2 TRBD1 once TRBV9 CASSPRGTDNYGYTF TGTGCCAGCAGCCCGAGAGGGACAGATAACTATGGCTACACCTTC
TRBJ2-7 TRBD2 . TRBV7-9 CASSRGGESSYEQYF TGTGCCAGCAGCCGCGGGGGGGAAAGCTCCTACGAGCAGTACTTC
TRBJ2-1 . . TRBV2 CASSGMERGDEQFF TGTGCCAGCAGTGGAATGGAAAGGGGGGATGAGCAGTTCTTC
TRBJ1-3 . . TRBV7-6 CASSLAPLSDTIYF TGTGCCAGCAGCTTAGCCCCCCTTTCTGACACCATATATTTT
TRBJ1-1 TRBD1 . TRBV10-3 CAISLQGADTEAFF TGTGCCATCAGCCTACAGGGGGCGGACACTGAAGCTTTCTTT
TRBJ2-1 TRBD2 . TRBV3-1/TRBV3-2 CASRRSSGTKNEQFF TGTGCCAGCAGACGCTCTAGCGGGACTAAAAATGAGCAGTTCTTC
TRBJ1-5 . . TRBV18 CASSPTGNQPQHF TGTGCCAGCTCACCAACAGGCAATCAGCCCCAGCATTTT
TRBJ1-6 . . TRBV5-1 CASSPSRGRGSPLHF TGCGCCAGCAGCCCGTCCAGGGGAAGAGGATCACCCCTCCACTTT
TRBJ1-1 . . TRBV7-9 CASSSVTEAFF TGTGCCAGCAGCTCCGTGACTGAAGCTTTCTTT
TRBJ2-2 TRBD1 . TRBV27 CATSRGPPRGAGELFF TGTGCCACGAGCAGGGGGCCTCCCCGTGGGGCCGGGGAGCTGTTTTTT
TRBJ2-3 . . TRBV2 CASSVETTDTQYF TGTGCCAGCAGTGTGGAGACTACAGATACGCAGTATTTT
TRBJ2-7 TRBD1 . TRBV11-2 CASSLSTGGYEQYF TGTGCCAGCAGCCTGTCGACAGGGGGCTACGAGCAGTACTTC